The 14 T cell receptor beta chains presented below share a single source sample, sequenced in a study of blood T cell repertoires in COVID-19 (TCRdb year 2020). Libraries came from the immunoSEQ multiplex PCR assay. Sourced from immuneACCESS, this table was stored by TCRdb with only in-frame sequences that have V and J called. A share of the clones is absent; for the studies checked, an unresolved V gene accounts for under half, and the remainder has no known explanation. Here the sample has approximately 390,000 clones; about 90% occur a single time. Clones ranked in the top ten supply 6.5% of the sample. Sequencing was performed on peripheral blood. The receptors were sampled from a man between 18 and 35 years old with active or convalescent COVID-19.

The chain is built from TRBV11-2 and TRBJ2-7; possible D gene TRBD1, 5 bases. Trimming stripped 5 bases from V and 3 bases from J, with 11 bases between. There are 13 residues in the CDR3. The V gene's germline CDR1 is SGHAT and CDR2 FQNNGV. CDR3 region: CASSRQLNYEQYF. The CDR3 region has the DNA TGTGCCAGCAGCCGACAGTTAAACTACGAGCAGTACTTC. The whole variable domain, remainder taken from reference TRBV11-2 and TRBJ2-7, is EAGVAQSPRYKIIEKRQSVAFWCNPISGHATLYWYQQILGQGPKLLIQFQNNGVVDDSQLPKDRFSAERLKGVDSTLKIQPAKLEDSAVYLCASSRQLNYEQYFGPGTRLTVT.

V and J are TRBV7-2 and TRBJ2-7, with a tentative D call TRBD2 (6 bases). This CDR3 contains 17 residues. The germline CDR1 and CDR2 sequences are SGHTA and FQGNSA. V lost 1 base and J lost 2, with 18 bases in between. CDR3 DNA sequence: TGTGCCAGCAGCTTAGGACCGCGGGGTAGGTTTCCCTACGAGCAGTACTTC. Translating it yields CASSLGPRGRFPYEQYF.

A single count supports this clone. The chain is built from TRBV29-1 and TRBJ1-1; TRBD1 aligns across 7 bases. CDR1 is SQVTM and CDR2 is ANQGSEA in the germline V gene. Trimming removed 7 bases from V and 8 bases from J; junction bases left unmatched: 7. The CDR3 spans 11 residues. CDR3 sequence (DNA): TGCAGCGCTTCGGACAGGATGGAAGCTTTCTTT. Its protein product is CSASDRMEAFF.

The gene calls are TRBV6-2 or TRBV6-3 and TRBJ2-1, with TRBD1 identical over 9 bases. With 5 bases clipped from V and 6 bases from J, the junction kept 8 bases outside the gene matches. There are 15 residues in the CDR3. The germline gives CDR1 MNHEY, CDR2 SVGEGT. The CDR3 DNA sequence: TGTGCCAGCAGTATACCTGGGACAGGGTTCAATGAGCAGTTCTTC. It translates to CASSIPGTGFNEQFF.

The rearrangement joins TRBV6-2 or TRBV6-3 to TRBJ2-7, with 8 bases that match TRBD1. This CDR3 contains 15 residues. V was clipped by 3 bases and J by 6 bases; unmatched bases: 10. CDR1 and CDR2 from the germline V gene are MNHEY and SVGEGT. CDR3 residues: CASSYIPGGQSEQYF. CDR3 nucleotide sequence: TGTGCCAGCAGTTATATTCCAGGGGGCCAATCCGAGCAGTACTTC.

This clone came up once. This chain connects TRBV18 to TRBJ1-5; D is unclear. Germline CDR1 KGHSH, CDR2 LQKENI. This CDR3 spans 14 amino acids. V lost 5 bases and J lost 2, with 10 bases in between. Here the CDR3 reads CASSISSGNQPQHF. The CDR3 nucleotides are TGTGCCAGCTCAATCTCCTCGGGCAATCAGCCCCAGCATTTT.

This chain links TRBV7-2 with TRBJ1-5; D uncertain. The CDR3 loop spans 15 amino acids. The germline V gene encodes CDR1 SGHTA and CDR2 FQGNSA. V was cut by 5 bases and J by 0 bases, with 11 bases left in between. CDR3 DNA sequence: TGTGCCAGCAGCGCATACTTCGATAGCAATCAGCCCCAGCATTTT. It encodes CASSAYFDSNQPQHF. The whole variable domain, remainder taken from reference TRBV7-2 and TRBJ1-5, is GAGVSQSPSNKVTEKGKDVELRCDPISGHTALYWYRQSLGQGLEFLIYFQGNSAPDKSGLPSDRFSAERTGGSVSTLTIQRTQQEDSAVYLCASSAYFDSNQPQHFGDGTRLSIL.

The sample holds a few counts of this clone. Other nucleotide sequences in the sample specify the same CDR3. The chain has TRBV9 and TRBJ1-6; TRBD1 matches 9 bases. Germline CDR1 and CDR2: SGDLS and YYNGEE. The ends lost 3 bases at V and 2 bases at J; junction bases unmatched: 6. The CDR3 totals 17 residues. The CDR3 DNA sequence: TGTGCCAGCAGCGAGGGACAGGGTTTCCCCTATAATTCACCCCTCCACTTT. Encoded protein: CASSEGQGFPYNSPLHF.

CDR3 sequence: CASSQTTGGARQPQHF. DNA for the CDR3: TGCGCCAGCAGCCAAACCACAGGGGGCGCGAGGCAGCCCCAGCATTTT. The rearrangement uses TRBV4-3 and TRBJ1-5, with TRBD1 matching over 9 bases. Germline CDR1 is LGHNA and CDR2 is YSLEER. V gave up 2 bases and J gave up 7 bases; unmatched junction bases: 9. The CDR3 length is 16 residues.

The chain has TRBV7-9 and TRBJ2-7; D unresolved. Trimming shortened V by 2 bases and J by 0 bases, and 17 bases separated the two germline ends. Germline CDR1 and CDR2: SEHNR and FQNEAQ (reference sequence). The CDR3 length is 17 residues. The CDR3 DNA follows: TGTGCCAGCAGCTTACGTTCCGGAGACCAAAGCTCCTACGAGCAGTACTTC. This gives the protein CASSLRSGDQSSYEQYF.

The CDR3 DNA is TGTGCCAGCAGCTCGGCCGTCAGTCTAGCGGGAGTCGAGACCCAGTACTTC. Protein sequence: CASSSAVSLAGVETQYF. The V gene is TRBV7-8, the J gene TRBJ2-5; 10 nucleotides align to TRBD2. CDR1 and CDR2 from the germline V gene are SGHVS and FQNEAQ. The CDR3 is 17 amino acids. V was pared by 4 bases and J by 5 bases, with 13 bases of the junction left unmatched.

This clone appeared once. The chain links TRBV28 to TRBJ2-7; weak D call: TRBD2 (6 bases). Germline V gene sequence: CDR1 MDHEN, CDR2 SYDVKM. The CDR3 is 12 residues long. V was cut by 5 bases and J by 5 bases, with 10 bases left in between. CDR3 region: CASSGRGDEQYF. CDR3 nucleotides: TGTGCCAGCAGTGGACGCGGGGACGAGCAGTACTTC.

The rearrangement links TRBV5-8 to TRBJ2-2, with TRBD1 matching over 7 bases. CDR3 size: 15 residues. The junction had 8 bases not matched to a gene; V was cut back by 4 bases and J by 5 bases. Germline lookup yields CDR1 SGHTS and CDR2 YDEGEE. DNA of the CDR3: TGTGCCAGCAGCCCCGAGACAGGGATTACCGGGGAGCTGTTTTTT. It yields the protein CASSPETGITGELFF.

The chain has TRBV7-6 and TRBJ1-1; TRBD1 matches 8 bases. The V gene's germline CDR1 is SGHVS and CDR2 FNYEAQ. The CDR3 is 14 amino acids. With V trimmed by 5 bases and J by 5 bases, 7 bases remained unmatched. The CDR3 DNA is TGTGCCAGCAGCCCGCTAGACAGGGGAACTGAAGCTTTCTTT. Residues: CASSPLDRGTEAFF.